The 10 T cell receptor beta chains below all came from one sample that was sequenced in a study of early T cells in non-severe SARS-CoV-2 infection. A single record per CDR3 protein comes from TCRdb applying MiXCR to the 5' RACE reads. The sample includes about 42,000 distinct CDR3 sequences, approximately 5.9% of them seen just once. Sequencing used whole blood, obtained at baseline. Receptors were obtained from an adult who was a healthcare worker with PCR-confirmed SARS-CoV-2 infection or an uninfected control (not recorded which).

This clonotype was counted ten times or more. The V and J genes are TRBV28 and TRBJ2-1, with D tentatively TRBD1 or TRBD2 (7 bases each). The CDR3 is 14 amino acids. V was clipped by 6 bases and J by 3 bases, with 12 bases between them. Germline CDR1 is MDHEN and CDR2 is SYDVKM. The CDR3 DNA reads TGTGCCAGCAGCCAGGGGGGGTTCTACAATGAGCAGTTCTTC. It codes for CASSQGGFYNEQFF.

This clonotype was seen many times. The CDR3 DNA sequence: TGTGCCATCATGGCAGCGAGCTCCTACGAGCAGTACTTC. It encodes CAIMAASSYEQYF. The V and J genes are TRBV10-3 and TRBJ2-7; D is undetermined. V lost 7 bases and J lost 0, with 10 bases in between. The CDR3 is 13 amino acids. Germline V gives CDR1 ENHRY, CDR2 SYGVKD.

This clonotype was counted many times. This chain connects TRBV27 to TRBJ1-2; D gene unclear. This CDR3 is built from 12 residues. V dropped 4 bases and J dropped 5 bases, with 8 bases sitting between them. CDR1 is MNHEY, CDR2 SMNVEV, per germline (reference sequence). This CDR3 is CASSWQKYGYTF. The CDR3 DNA reads TGTGCCAGCAGTTGGCAGAAATATGGCTACACCTTC.

This clonotype was detected a few times. This chain links TRBV28 with TRBJ2-7; D possibly corresponds to TRBD1 (5 bases). This CDR3 is built from 13 residues. Germline CDR1 and CDR2: MDHEN and SYDVKM. V lost 2 bases and J lost 4, with 9 bases in between. In DNA form, the CDR3 reads TGTGCCAGCAGTTTAATACAGGCTTACGAGCAGTACTTC. Protein sequence: CASSLIQAYEQYF.

Ten or more counts support this clonotype. J is TRBJ2-2 and V is TRBV14; the D is unclear. Germline V gives CDR1 SGHDN, CDR2 FVKESK. The CDR3 runs to 14 residues. V was trimmed by 0 bases and J by 1 base, leaving 3 bases between them. CDR3 nucleotide sequence: TGTGCCAGCAGCCAAGACAGGAACACCGGGGAGCTGTTTTTT. Translating it yields CASSQDRNTGELFF.

The table lists this clonotype with many counts. V is TRBV7-2 and J is TRBJ1-5; no clear D gene. V shed 1 base and J shed 6 bases, with 10 bases lying between them. The CDR3 length is 14 residues. The V gene's germline CDR1 is SGHTA and CDR2 FQGNSA. The CDR3 loop is CASSLERLGQPQHF. The CDR3 region has the DNA TGTGCCAGCAGCTTAGAGAGGCTCGGTCAGCCCCAGCATTTT.

This clonotype qualifies as medium-sized. The chain joins TRBV20-1 to TRBJ2-7; D is perhaps TRBD2 (5 bases). The V gene lost 0 bases and the J gene lost 1 base, with 13 bases spanning the gap. Germline CDR1 and CDR2: DFQATT and SNEGSKA (reference sequence). The CDR3 length is 15 residues. The CDR3 DNA is TGCAGTGCTAGAGATTTAGTCGGGGAGTCCTACGAGCAGTACTTC. Translation: CSARDLVGESYEQYF.

This clonotype has more than one count but fewer than ten. The chain employs TRBV5-1 and TRBJ2-1; 12 nucleotides match TRBD2. The junction had 5 bases not matched to a gene; V was cut back by 3 bases and J by 7 bases. In germline, CDR1 is SGHRS, CDR2 YFSETQ. The CDR3 is made up of 15 amino acids. CDR3 DNA: TGCGCCAGCAGCTCTTCTAGCGGGGGGGCAAATGAGCAGTTCTTC. It specifies CASSSSSGGANEQFF.

A few counts support this clonotype. The chain uses TRBV19 and TRBJ2-7; D perhaps matches TRBD1 (5 bases). Between the trimmed V and J ends, which lost 5 bases and 2 bases, there was a span of 13 bases. The CDR3 length is 14 residues. In germline, CDR1 is LNHDA, CDR2 SQIVND (reference sequence). The CDR3 loop reads CASSDGHGAYEQYF. CDR3 sequence (DNA): TGTGCCAGTAGTGACGGACACGGAGCCTACGAGCAGTACTTC.

This clonotype has at least ten counts. The rearrangement joins TRBV11-2 to TRBJ1-1; a weak D match, TRBD1 (5 bases). V was trimmed by 1 base and J by 3 bases, leaving 12 bases between them. From germline, CDR1 is SGHAT and CDR2 FQNNGV. The CDR3 loop spans 15 amino acids. The CDR3 sequence: CASSLGVRGDTEAFF. The CDR3 DNA sequence: TGTGCCAGCAGCTTAGGGGTTCGGGGGGACACTGAAGCTTTCTTT.